These T cell receptor beta chains were read from a single sample in a study of T cell responses to AZD1222 COVID-19 vaccine. Using immunoSEQ multiplex PCR, the repertoire was profiled, and TCRdb retains in-frame clones only, with some absent. The repertoire holds about 93,000 clones, with 85% to 90% as singletons. This material consisted of peripheral blood, taken 28 days after the second AZD1222 dose. All receptors come from an adult who received the AZD1222 COVID-19 vaccine. The conserved cysteine and the conserved F or W are not part of the CDR3 here. The D gene is left open where the match is weak.

V gene	D gene	J gene	CDR3 protein
TRBV27	TRBD1	TRBJ2-1	ASSLQGALGNEQF
TRBV5-8	.	TRBJ2-2	ASSFLANEKGELF
TRBV19	.	TRBJ2-1	ASRAHQNNEQF
TRBV5-1	TRBD2	TRBJ2-5	ASSLVASGGQETQY
TRBV7-2	.	TRBJ1-1	ASSLASGAWYTEAF
TRBV3-1/TRBV3-2	.	TRBJ2-1	ASSQGGWEQF
TRBV7-2	.	TRBJ1-5	ASSLGTNQPQH
TRBV9	.	TRBJ2-7	ASSVGQGMSYEQY
TRBV7-9	TRBD2	TRBJ2-7	ASSAQAGGPEQY
TRBV11-1	TRBD1	TRBJ2-1	ASSRTGNSNEQF
TRBV27	.	TRBJ2-1	ASRSDQSYNEQF
TRBV2	TRBD1	TRBJ1-6	ASSARPRGRHSPLH
TRBV18	TRBD2	TRBJ2-1	ASSLGAGGAYNEQF
TRBV14	.	TRBJ2-1	ASSQETGAYNEQF
TRBV6-6	TRBD2	TRBJ2-7	ASSYSLAAAYEQY
TRBV29-1	.	TRBJ1-1	SVGSPGDTEAF
TRBV19	.	TRBJ1-1	ASSIIGAEAF
TRBV7-8	TRBD1	TRBJ1-5	ASSRLPGQGSPFNQPQH
TRBV5-6	.	TRBJ1-1	ASSLVGVNTEAF
TRBV4-2	TRBD1	TRBJ1-4	ASSQQGALNEKLF
TRBV14	.	TRBJ2-7	ASSLGISYEQY
TRBV9	.	TRBJ1-3	ASSVDLSSGNTIY
TRBV9	.	TRBJ2-3	ASSPILREADTQY
TRBV18	TRBD1	TRBJ2-7	ASSRWDRPYEQY
TRBV5-1	.	TRBJ1-3	ASSLGVAGNTIY
TRBV5-6	.	TRBJ1-3	ASSLSGESRNTIY
TRBV6-5	TRBD1	TRBJ2-3	ASSPNRGTDTQY
TRBV29-1	TRBD2	TRBJ2-1	SVVAGLAESNEQF
TRBV7-8	.	TRBJ1-4	ASSYRDSNEKLF
TRBV6-2/TRBV6-3	.	TRBJ1-1	ASSYWKGVTEAF
TRBV28	.	TRBJ1-1	ASSLSGSAAF
TRBV10-3	.	TRBJ2-3	ASADSSSTDTQY
TRBV4-3	.	TRBJ1-6	ASSRSSYNSPLH
TRBV7-2	.	TRBJ1-2	ASSLLQGGVYGYT
TRBV11-1	TRBD1	TRBJ1-6	ASSLGTGTGISPLH
TRBV4-2	.	TRBJ1-5	ASSQDLDQPQH
TRBV5-1	.	TRBJ2-1	ASSRSWQGRNNEQF
TRBV30	.	TRBJ1-1	AWSLQGWTEAF
TRBV6-5	.	TRBJ2-5	ASSSDTDRGTQY
TRBV6-2/TRBV6-3	.	TRBJ2-3	ASSLVGEPTDTQY
TRBV20-1	.	TRBJ2-7	SASFRAPYEQY
TRBV5-6	.	TRBJ1-6	ASSPEGLINSPLH
TRBV30	.	TRBJ1-6	AWRQGINSPLH
TRBV27	TRBD1	TRBJ2-1	ASSLTGDSYNEQF
TRBV7-2	.	TRBJ2-5	ASSEDGETQY
TRBV7-9	TRBD1	TRBJ2-2	ASSPPGQGNTGELF
TRBV24-1	TRBD2	TRBJ2-3	ATSDSFSGTGGDTQY
TRBV30	TRBD1	TRBJ1-4	AWSRDSEKLF
TRBV2	TRBD1	TRBJ1-1	ASRGTGTGTEAF
TRBV6-5	TRBD1	TRBJ1-1	ASRKTGAPEAF
TRBV13	.	TRBJ1-1	ASSGNNDTEAF
TRBV27	TRBD1	TRBJ1-2	ASSSRGQIYGYT
TRBV19	TRBD1	TRBJ2-5	ASRGGSETQY
TRBV19	TRBD2	TRBJ2-3	ASSLSGRAFENTDTQY
TRBV29-1	TRBD2	TRBJ2-1	SVEPDSGVYNEQF
TRBV29-1	.	TRBJ1-2	SVEAGLRYGYT
TRBV6-5	TRBD1	TRBJ1-2	ASSTGDRVYGYT
TRBV7-9	TRBD2	TRBJ2-3	ASSLGLAGDFSTDTQY
TRBV7-2	TRBD2	TRBJ2-5	ASSLAGVAGETQY